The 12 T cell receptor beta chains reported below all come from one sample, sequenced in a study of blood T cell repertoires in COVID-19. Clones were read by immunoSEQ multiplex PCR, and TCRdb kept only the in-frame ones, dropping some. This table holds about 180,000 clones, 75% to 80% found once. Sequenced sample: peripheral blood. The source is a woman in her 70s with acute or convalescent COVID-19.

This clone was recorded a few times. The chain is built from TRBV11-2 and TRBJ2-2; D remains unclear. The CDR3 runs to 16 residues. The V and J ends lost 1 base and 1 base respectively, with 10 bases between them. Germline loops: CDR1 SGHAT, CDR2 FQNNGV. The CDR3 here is CASSLVARGNTGELFF. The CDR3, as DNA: TGTGCCAGCAGCTTAGTAGCCAGAGGGAACACCGGGGAGCTGTTTTTT. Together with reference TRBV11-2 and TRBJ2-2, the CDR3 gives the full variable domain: EAGVAQSPRYKIIEKRQSVAFWCNPISGHATLYWYQQILGQGPKLLIQFQNNGVVDDSQLPKDRFSAERLKGVDSTLKIQPAKLEDSAVYLCASSLVARGNTGELFFGEGSRLTVL.

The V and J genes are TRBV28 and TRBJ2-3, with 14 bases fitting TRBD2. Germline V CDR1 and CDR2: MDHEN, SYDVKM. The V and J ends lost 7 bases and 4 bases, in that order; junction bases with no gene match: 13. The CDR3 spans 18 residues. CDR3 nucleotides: TGTGCCAGCACCACAGCGGGACTAGCGGGAGTGGGCGCAGATACGCAGTATTTT. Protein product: CASTTAGLAGVGADTQYF.

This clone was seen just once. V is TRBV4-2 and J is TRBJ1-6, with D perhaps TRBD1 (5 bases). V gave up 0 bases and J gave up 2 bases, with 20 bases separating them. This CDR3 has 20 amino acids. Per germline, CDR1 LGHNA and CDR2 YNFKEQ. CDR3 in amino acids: CASSQEEVGGGFTYNSPLHF. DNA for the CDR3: TGTGCCAGCAGCCAAGAGGAAGTCGGCGGGGGGTTCACCTATAATTCACCCCTCCACTTT.

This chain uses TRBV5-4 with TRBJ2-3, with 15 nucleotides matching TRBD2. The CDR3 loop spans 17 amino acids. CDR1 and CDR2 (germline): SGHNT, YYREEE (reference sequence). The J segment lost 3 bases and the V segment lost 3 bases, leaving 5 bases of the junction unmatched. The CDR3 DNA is TGTGCCAGCAGCTCGGGACTAGCGGGAGGTAGTACAGATACGCAGTATTTT. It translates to CASSSGLAGGSTDTQYF. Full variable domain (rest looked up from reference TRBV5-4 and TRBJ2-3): ETGVTQSPTHLIKTRGQQVTLRCSSQSGHNTVSWYQQALGQGPQFIFQYYREEENGRGNFPPRFSGLQFPNYSSELNVNALELDDSALYLCASSSGLAGGSTDTQYFGPGTRLTVL.

Here the CDR3 reads CASGQQNQPQHF. The CDR3 DNA is TGTGCCTCCGGACAGCAGAATCAGCCCCAGCATTTT. The chain uses TRBV10-3 and TRBJ1-5, with D possibly TRBD1 on 6 matching bases. V was trimmed by 11 bases and J by 4 bases, leaving 12 bases between them. Germline V gene lookup returns CDR1 ENHRY and CDR2 SYGVKD. This CDR3 is built from 12 residues.

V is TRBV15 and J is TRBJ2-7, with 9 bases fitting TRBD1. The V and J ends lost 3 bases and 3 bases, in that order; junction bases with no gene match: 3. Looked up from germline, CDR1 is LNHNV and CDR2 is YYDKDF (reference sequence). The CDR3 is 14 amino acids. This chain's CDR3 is CATSRGQGYYEQYF. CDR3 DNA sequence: TGTGCCACCAGCAGGGGACAGGGATACTACGAGCAGTACTTC.

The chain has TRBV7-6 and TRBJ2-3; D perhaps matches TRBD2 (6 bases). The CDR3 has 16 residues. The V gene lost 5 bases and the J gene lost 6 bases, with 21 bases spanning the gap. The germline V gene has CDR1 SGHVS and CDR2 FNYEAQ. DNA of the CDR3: TGTGCCAGCAGCCCAGATAGCGGTCGGTTCCTCGATACGCAGTATTTT. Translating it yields CASSPDSGRFLDTQYF.

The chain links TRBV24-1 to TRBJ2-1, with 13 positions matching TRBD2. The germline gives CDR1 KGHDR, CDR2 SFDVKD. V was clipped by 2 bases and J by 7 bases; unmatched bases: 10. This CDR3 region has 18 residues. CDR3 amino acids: CATSDYRTSGSLYNEQFF. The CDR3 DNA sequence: TGTGCCACCAGTGATTACCGGACTAGCGGGAGTTTATATAATGAGCAGTTCTTC.

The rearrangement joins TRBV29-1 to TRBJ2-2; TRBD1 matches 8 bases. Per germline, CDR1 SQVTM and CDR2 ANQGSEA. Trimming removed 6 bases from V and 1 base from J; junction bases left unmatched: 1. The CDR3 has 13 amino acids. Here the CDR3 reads CSVDRENTGELFF. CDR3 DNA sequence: TGCAGCGTGGACAGGGAGAACACCGGGGAGCTGTTTTTT.

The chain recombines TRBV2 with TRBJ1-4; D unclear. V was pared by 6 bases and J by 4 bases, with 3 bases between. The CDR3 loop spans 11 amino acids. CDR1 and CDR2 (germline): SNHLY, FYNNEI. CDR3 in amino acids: CASSLNEKLFF. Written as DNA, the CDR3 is TGTGCCAGCAGCCTTAATGAAAAACTGTTTTTT.

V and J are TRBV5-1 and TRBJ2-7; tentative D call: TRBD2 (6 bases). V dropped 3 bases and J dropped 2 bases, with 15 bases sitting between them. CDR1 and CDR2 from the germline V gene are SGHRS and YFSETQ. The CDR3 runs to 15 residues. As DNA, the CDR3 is TGCGCCAGCAGCTCCCGGGACTTCGTGACCTACGAGCAGTACTTC. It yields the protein CASSSRDFVTYEQYF.

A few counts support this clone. The CDR3 reads CASSAPGLAGGSSYEQYF. Here the CDR3 DNA reads TGTGCCAGCAGCGCACCGGGACTAGCGGGAGGGTCCTCCTACGAGCAGTACTTC. The chain employs TRBV3-1 (or the pseudogene TRBV3-2) and TRBJ2-7; 16 positions agree with TRBD2. V lost 5 bases, J lost 0 bases, and 7 bases stayed unmatched. This CDR3 has 18 residues. Germline V CDR1 and CDR2: LGHDT, YNNKEL (reference sequence).